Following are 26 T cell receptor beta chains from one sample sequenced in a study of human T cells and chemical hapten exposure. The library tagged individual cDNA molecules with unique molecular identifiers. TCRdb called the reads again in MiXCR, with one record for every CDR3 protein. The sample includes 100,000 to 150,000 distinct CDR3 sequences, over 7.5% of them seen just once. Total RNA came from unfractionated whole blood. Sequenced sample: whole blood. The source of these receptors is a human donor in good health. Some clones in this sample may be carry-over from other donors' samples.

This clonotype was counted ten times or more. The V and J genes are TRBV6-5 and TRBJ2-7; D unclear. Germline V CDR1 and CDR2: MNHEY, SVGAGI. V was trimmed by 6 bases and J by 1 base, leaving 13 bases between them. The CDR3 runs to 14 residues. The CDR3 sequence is CASRFLSSSYEQYF. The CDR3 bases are TGTGCCAGCAGGTTCCTGTCGAGTTCCTACGAGCAGTACTTC.

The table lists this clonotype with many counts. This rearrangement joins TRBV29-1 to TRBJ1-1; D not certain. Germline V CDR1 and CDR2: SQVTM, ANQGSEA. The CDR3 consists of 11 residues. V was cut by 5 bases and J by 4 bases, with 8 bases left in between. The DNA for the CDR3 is TGCAGCGTTAAGGGAACCACTGAAGCTTTCTTT. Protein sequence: CSVKGTTEAFF.

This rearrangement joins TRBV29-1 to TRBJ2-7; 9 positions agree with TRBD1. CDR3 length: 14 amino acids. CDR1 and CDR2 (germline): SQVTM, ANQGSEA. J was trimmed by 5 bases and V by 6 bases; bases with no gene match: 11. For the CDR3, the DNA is TGCAGCGTGGAACCGAGCGGGACAGGGCACGAGCAGTACTTC. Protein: CSVEPSGTGHEQYF.

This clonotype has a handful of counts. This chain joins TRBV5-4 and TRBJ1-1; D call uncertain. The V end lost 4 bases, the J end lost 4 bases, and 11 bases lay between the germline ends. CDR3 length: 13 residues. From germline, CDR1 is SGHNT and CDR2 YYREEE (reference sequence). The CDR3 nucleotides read TGTGCCAGCAGCCCTGGGAGTTTCACTGAAGCTTTCTTT. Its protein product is CASSPGSFTEAFF.

The CDR3 nucleotides read TGCGCCAGCTCAAGGGACAGGGTGGAAGGCTACACCTTC. Protein product: CASSRDRVEGYTF. The rearrangement links TRBV10-2 to TRBJ1-2, with TRBD1 matching over 9 bases. The V segment lost 8 bases and the J segment 8 bases; nucleotides outside the gene matches: 9. Germline-derived CDR1 and CDR2 are WSHSY and SAAADI. The CDR3 covers 13 residues.

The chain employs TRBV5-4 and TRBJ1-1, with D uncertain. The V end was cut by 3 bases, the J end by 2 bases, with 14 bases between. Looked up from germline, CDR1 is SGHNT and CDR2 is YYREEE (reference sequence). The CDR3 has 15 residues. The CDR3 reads CASSSPGIANTEAFF. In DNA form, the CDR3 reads TGTGCCAGCAGCTCTCCCGGGATAGCCAACACTGAAGCTTTCTTT. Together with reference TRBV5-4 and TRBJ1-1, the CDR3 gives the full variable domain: ETGVTQSPTHLIKTRGQQVTLRCSSQSGHNTVSWYQQALGQGPQFIFQYYREEENGRGNFPPRFSGLQFPNYSSELNVNALELDDSALYLCASSSPGIANTEAFFGQGTRLTVV.

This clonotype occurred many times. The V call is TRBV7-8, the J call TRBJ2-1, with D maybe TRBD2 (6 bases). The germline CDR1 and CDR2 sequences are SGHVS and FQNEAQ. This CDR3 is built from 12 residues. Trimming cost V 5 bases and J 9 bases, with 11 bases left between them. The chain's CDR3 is CASSEGLLEQFF. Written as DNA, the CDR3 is TGTGCCAGCAGCGAAGGACTACTTGAGCAGTTCTTC.

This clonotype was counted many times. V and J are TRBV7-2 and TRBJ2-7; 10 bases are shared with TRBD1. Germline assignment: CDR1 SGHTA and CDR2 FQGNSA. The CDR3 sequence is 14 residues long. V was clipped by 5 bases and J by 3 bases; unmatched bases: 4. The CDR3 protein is CASSPRTGGYEQYF. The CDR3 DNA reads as TGTGCCAGCAGCCCGAGGACAGGGGGCTACGAGCAGTACTTC.

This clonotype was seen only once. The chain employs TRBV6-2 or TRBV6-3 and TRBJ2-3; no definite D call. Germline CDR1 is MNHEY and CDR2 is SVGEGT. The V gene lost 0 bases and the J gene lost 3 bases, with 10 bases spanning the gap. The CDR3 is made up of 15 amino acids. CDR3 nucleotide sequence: TGTGCCAGCAGTTACTCCTTTGAAATGACAGATACGCAGTATTTT. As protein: CASSYSFEMTDTQYF.

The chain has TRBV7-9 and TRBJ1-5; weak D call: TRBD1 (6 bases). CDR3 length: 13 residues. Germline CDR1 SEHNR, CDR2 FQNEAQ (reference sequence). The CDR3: CATPGQSNQPQHF. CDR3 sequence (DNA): TGTGCTACTCCGGGACAAAGCAATCAGCCCCAGCATTTT.

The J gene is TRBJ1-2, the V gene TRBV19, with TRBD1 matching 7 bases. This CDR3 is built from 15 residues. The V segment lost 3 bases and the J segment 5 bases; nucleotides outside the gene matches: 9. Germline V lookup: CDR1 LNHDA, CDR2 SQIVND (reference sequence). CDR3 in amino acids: CASSMGTATEYGYTF. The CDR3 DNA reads TGTGCCAGTAGTATGGGGACAGCGACGGAGTATGGCTACACCTTC.

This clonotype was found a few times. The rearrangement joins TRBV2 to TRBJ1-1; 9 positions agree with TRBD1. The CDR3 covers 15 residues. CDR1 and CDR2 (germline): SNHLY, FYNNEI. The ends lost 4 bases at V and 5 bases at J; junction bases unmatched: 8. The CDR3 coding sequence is TGTGCCAGCAGTGCCGGGACAGGGTTAGGTACTGAAGCTTTCTTT. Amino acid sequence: CASSAGTGLGTEAFF.

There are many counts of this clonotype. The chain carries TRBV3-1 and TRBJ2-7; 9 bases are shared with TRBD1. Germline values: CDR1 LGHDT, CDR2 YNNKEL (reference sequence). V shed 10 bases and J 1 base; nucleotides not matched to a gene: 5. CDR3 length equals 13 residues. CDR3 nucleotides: TGTGCCACCTCCGGGACAGGGTCCTACGAGCAGTACTTC. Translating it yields CATSGTGSYEQYF.

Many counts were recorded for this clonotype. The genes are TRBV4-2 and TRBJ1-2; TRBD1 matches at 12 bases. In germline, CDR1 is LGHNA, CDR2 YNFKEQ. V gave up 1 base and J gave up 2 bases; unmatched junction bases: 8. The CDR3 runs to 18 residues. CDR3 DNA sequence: TGTGCCAGCAGCCAAGGTGGGACAGGGGGCGCCGGGAACTATGGCTACACCTTC. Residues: CASSQGGTGGAGNYGYTF.

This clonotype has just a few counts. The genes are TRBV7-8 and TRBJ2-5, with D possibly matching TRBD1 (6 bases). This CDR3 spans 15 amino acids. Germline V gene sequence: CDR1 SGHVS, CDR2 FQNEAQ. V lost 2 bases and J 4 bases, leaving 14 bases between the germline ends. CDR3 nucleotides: TGTGCCAGCAGCTTACCAGGGGCCTTACGAGAGACCCAGTACTTC. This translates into CASSLPGALRETQYF.

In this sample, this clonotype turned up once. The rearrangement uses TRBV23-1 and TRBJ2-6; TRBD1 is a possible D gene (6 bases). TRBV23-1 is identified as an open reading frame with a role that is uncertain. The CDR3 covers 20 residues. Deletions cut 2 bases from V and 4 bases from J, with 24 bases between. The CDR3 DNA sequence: TGCGCCAGCAGTCAACCAGAGGGGGAACGGGGAACATCCGGGGCCAACGTCCTGACTTTC. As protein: CASSQPEGERGTSGANVLTF.

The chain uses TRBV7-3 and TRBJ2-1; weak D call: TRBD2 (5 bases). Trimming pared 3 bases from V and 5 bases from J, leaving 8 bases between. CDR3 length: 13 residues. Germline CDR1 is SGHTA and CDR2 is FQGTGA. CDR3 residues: CASSLSGNNEQFF. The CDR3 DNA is TGTGCCAGCAGCTTGTCGGGGAACAATGAGCAGTTCTTC.

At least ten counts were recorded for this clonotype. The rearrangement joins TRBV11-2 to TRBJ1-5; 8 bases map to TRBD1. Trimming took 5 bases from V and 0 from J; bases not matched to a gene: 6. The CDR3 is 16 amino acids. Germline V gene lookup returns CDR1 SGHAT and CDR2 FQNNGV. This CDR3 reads CASSQGTGYSNQPQHF. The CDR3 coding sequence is TGTGCCAGCAGCCAGGGGACAGGTTATAGCAATCAGCCCCAGCATTTT.

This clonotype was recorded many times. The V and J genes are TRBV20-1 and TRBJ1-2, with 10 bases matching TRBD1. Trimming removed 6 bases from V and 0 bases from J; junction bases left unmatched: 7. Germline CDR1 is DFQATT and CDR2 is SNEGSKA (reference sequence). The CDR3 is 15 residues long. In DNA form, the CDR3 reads TGCAGTGCCCAGGACAGGGGGAAAGCTAACTATGGCTACACCTTC. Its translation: CSAQDRGKANYGYTF.

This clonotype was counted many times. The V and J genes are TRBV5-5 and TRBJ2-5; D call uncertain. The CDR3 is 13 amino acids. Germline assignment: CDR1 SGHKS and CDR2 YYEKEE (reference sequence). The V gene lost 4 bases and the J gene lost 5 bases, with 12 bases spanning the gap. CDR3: CASSLAMEETQYF. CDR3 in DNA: TGTGCCAGCAGCCTTGCCATGGAGGAGACCCAGTACTTC.

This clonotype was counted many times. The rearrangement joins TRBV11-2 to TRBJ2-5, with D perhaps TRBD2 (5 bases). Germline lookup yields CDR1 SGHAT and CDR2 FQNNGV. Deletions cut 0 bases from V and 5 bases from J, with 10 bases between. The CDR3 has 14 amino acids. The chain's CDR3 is CASSLDTSGETQYF. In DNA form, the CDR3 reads TGTGCCAGCAGCTTAGATACCTCGGGGGAGACCCAGTACTTC.

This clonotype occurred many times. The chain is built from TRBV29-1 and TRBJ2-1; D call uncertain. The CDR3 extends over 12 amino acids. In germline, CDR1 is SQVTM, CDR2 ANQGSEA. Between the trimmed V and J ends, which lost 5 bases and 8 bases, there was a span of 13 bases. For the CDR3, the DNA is TGCAGCGTTACCCTTCCTAGGGATGAGCAGTTCTTC. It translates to CSVTLPRDEQFF.

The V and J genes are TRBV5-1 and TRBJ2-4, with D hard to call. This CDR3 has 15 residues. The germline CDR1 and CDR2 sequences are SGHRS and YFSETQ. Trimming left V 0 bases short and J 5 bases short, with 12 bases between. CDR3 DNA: TGCGCCAGCAGCTTGGTAGGCCATCAGCAAAACATTCAGTACTTC. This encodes CASSLVGHQQNIQYF.

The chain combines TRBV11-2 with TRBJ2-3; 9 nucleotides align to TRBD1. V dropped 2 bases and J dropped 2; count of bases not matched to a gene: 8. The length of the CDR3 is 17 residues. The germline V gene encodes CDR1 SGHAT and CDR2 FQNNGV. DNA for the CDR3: TGTGCCAGCAGCTTATGGCGGACAGGGGCGTCCACAGATACGCAGTATTTT. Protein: CASSLWRTGASTDTQYF.

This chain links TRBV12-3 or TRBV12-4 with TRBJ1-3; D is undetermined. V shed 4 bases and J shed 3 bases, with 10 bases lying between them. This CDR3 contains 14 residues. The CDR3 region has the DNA TGTGCCAGCAGTTCCGGTTGGGTTGGAAACACCATATATTTT. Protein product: CASSSGWVGNTIYF.

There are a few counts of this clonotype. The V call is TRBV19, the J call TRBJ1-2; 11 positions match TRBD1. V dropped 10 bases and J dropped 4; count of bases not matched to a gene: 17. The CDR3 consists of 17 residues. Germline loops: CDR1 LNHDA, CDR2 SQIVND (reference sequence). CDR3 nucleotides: TGTGCCACCCAACCTGCAGGACAGGGGGCGAGAAGCTATGGCTACACCTTC. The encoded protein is CATQPAGQGARSYGYTF. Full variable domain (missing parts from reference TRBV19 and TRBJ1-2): DGGITQSPKYLFRKEGQNVTLSCEQNLNHDAMYWYRQDPGQGLRLIYYSQIVNDFQKGDIAEGYSVSREKKESFPLTVTSAQKNPTAFYLCATQPAGQGARSYGYTFGSGTRLTVV.